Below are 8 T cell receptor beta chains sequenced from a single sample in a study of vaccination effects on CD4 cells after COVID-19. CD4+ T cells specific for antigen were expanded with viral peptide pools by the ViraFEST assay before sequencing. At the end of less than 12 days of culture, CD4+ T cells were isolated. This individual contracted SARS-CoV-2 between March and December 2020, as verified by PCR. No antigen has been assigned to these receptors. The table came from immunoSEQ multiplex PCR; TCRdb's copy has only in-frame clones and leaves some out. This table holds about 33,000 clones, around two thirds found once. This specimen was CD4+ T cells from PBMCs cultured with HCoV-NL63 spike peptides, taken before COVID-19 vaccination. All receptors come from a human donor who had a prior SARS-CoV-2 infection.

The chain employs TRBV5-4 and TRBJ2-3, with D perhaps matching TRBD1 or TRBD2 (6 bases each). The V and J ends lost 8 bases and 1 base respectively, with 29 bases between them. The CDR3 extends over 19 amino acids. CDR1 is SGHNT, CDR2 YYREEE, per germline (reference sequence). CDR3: CASNRRQNLGGTGTDTQYF. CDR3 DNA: TGTGCCAGTAACCGCCGCCAAAACTTGGGGGGCACAGGCACAGATACGCAGTATTTT.

CDR3: CASSLEYTEAFF. DNA for the CDR3: TGTGCCAGCAGCTTGGAGTACACTGAAGCTTTCTTT. This chain connects TRBV11-2 to TRBJ1-1; D call uncertain. The length of the CDR3 is 12 residues. The germline CDR1 and CDR2 sequences are SGHAT and FQNNGV. V lost 3 bases, J lost 3 bases, and 5 bases lay in between.

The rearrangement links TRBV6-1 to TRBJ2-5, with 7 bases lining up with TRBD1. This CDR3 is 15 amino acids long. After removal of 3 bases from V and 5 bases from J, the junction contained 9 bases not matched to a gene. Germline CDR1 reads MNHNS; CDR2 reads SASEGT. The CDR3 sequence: CASSDWQGVGETQYF. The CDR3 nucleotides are TGTGCCAGCAGTGATTGGCAGGGGGTAGGGGAGACCCAGTACTTC.

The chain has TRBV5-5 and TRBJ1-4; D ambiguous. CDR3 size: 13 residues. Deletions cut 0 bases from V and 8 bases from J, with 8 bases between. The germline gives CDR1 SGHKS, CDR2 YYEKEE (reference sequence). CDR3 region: CASSLVAAEKLFF. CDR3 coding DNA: TGTGCCAGCAGCTTGGTGGCAGCCGAAAAACTGTTTTTT.

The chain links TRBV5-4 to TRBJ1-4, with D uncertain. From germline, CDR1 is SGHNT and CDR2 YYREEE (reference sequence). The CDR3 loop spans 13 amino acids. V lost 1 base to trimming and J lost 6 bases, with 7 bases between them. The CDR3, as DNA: TGTGCCAGCAGCTTGTGGCCTGATGAAAAACTGTTTTTT. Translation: CASSLWPDEKLFF.

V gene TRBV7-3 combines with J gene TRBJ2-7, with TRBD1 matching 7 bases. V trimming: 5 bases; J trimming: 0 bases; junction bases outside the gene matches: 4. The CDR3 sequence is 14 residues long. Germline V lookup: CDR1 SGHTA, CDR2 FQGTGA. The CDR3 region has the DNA TGTGCCAGCAGCCCCGACAGGGCCTCCTACGAGCAGTACTTC. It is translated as CASSPDRASYEQYF.

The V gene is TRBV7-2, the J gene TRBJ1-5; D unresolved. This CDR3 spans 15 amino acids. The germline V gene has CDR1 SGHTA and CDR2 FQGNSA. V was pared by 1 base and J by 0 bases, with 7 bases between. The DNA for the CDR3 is TGTGCCAGCAGCTTAGACTCAACTAGCAATCAGCCCCAGCATTTT. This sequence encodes CASSLDSTSNQPQHF.

The CDR3 sequence is CASSDSNVGSPLHF. Here the CDR3 DNA reads TGTGCCAGCAGTGACTCGAACGTGGGTTCACCCCTCCACTTT. V and J are TRBV6-4 and TRBJ1-6; D is ambiguous. Trimming left V 0 bases short and J 9 bases short, with 9 bases between. Germline loops: CDR1 MRHNA, CDR2 SNTAGT. This CDR3 is 14 amino acids long.